Each of the 18 T cell receptor beta chains below was sequenced from the same sample in a study of blood T cell repertoires in COVID-19. Repertoires were generated with immunoSEQ multiplex PCR, while TCRdb's copy carries only in-frame clones and drops some. The sample contains roughly 120,000 clones, approximately 82% of which appear only once. The specimen was peripheral blood. Receptor source: a man aged 65 to 79 with active or convalescent COVID-19.

The chain joins TRBV7-9 to TRBJ2-7; TRBD1 matches at 10 bases. The CDR3 totals 15 residues. Unmatched junction bases numbered 8, after V lost 5 bases and J lost 4 bases. Germline V gene lookup returns CDR1 SEHNR and CDR2 FQNEAQ (reference sequence). CDR3 residues: CASSARDRGLYEQYF. The DNA for the CDR3 is TGTGCCAGCAGCGCCCGGGACAGGGGTTTGTACGAGCAGTACTTC. Full variable domain (rest looked up from reference TRBV7-9 and TRBJ2-7): DTGVSQNPRHKITKRGQNVTFRCDPISEHNRLYWYRQTLGQGPEFLTYFQNEAQLEKSRLLSDRFSAERPKGSFSTLEIQRTEQGDSAMYLCASSARDRGLYEQYFGPGTRLTVT.

The chain employs TRBV25-1 and TRBJ1-2; tentatively, D is TRBD1 (6 bases). V was shortened by 3 bases and J by 5 bases, with 7 bases between the two germline ends. The CDR3 spans 12 residues. From germline, CDR1 is MGHDK and CDR2 SYGVNS. The CDR3 DNA reads TGTGCCAGCAGTGAGACAGGTTATGGCTACACCTTC. Its translation: CASSETGYGYTF.

The rearrangement uses TRBV18 and TRBJ2-2; 12 bases agree with TRBD2. V lost 6 bases, J lost 5 bases, and 7 bases stayed unmatched. This CDR3 region has 16 residues. Germline lookup yields CDR1 KGHSH and CDR2 LQKENI. In nucleotides, the CDR3 is TGTGCCAGCTCCGTGACTAGCGGGGGCCCGACCGGGGAGCTGTTTTTT. It yields the protein CASSVTSGGPTGELFF.

The genes are TRBV25-1 and TRBJ2-7; the D gene is possibly TRBD2 (5 bases). The CDR3 runs 17 residues. CDR1 MGHDK and CDR2 SYGVNS come from the germline V gene. V lost 5 bases to trimming and J lost 1 base, with 21 bases between them. The CDR3 nucleotides are TGTGCCAGCAGTTTCTGGACCAGCGGAAATTCGTCCTACGAGCAGTACTTC. Translation gives CASSFWTSGNSSYEQYF.

This clone has only one observation. This sequence joins TRBV19 and TRBJ2-5; 8 bases agree with TRBD2. V lost 5 bases to trimming and J lost 3 bases; unmatched junction nucleotides: 2. CDR1 is LNHDA, CDR2 SQIVND, per germline (reference sequence). The CDR3 is 13 amino acids. The CDR3 loop reads CASSWTSKETQYF. The CDR3 nucleotides read TGTGCCAGTAGTTGGACTAGCAAAGAGACCCAGTACTTC.

V and J are TRBV5-1 and TRBJ1-6; D possibly corresponds to TRBD1 (6 bases). Germline CDR1 is SGHRS and CDR2 is YFSETQ. The CDR3 is 14 residues long. With 2 bases removed from V and 7 bases from J, the gap between germline ends came to 10 bases. The CDR3 DNA is TGCGCCAGCAGCTTAGAGACAGGCAATTCACCCCTCCACTTT. Its protein is CASSLETGNSPLHF.

This clone has only one observation. The V and J genes are TRBV11-3 and TRBJ1-1; unclear D gene. This CDR3 region has 13 residues. V was cut by 6 bases and J by 1 base, with 9 bases left in between. Per the germline V gene, CDR1 is SGHNT and CDR2 is YENEEA. CDR3 loop: CASRSRGNTEAFF. The CDR3 nucleotides read TGTGCCAGCAGAAGCCGGGGGAACACTGAAGCTTTCTTT.

This clone was counted a single time. The chain couples TRBV18 to TRBJ1-5, with unresolved D. This CDR3 is 16 amino acids long. V gave up 2 bases and J gave up 1 base, with 12 bases separating them. Per the germline V gene, CDR1 is KGHSH and CDR2 is LQKENI. The CDR3 DNA follows: TGTGCCAGCTCACCAGCGGGGTTTAGGAGCAATCAGCCCCAGCATTTT. This gives the protein CASSPAGFRSNQPQHF.

The V gene is TRBV11-2, the J gene TRBJ2-3; D not resolved. Trimming removed 3 bases from V and 6 bases from J, with 13 bases in between. Germline V gives CDR1 SGHAT, CDR2 FQNNGV. CDR3 length: 14 amino acids. The CDR3 DNA reads TGTGCCAGCAGCTTGAGAGCCGTAGCCGATACGCAGTATTTT. As protein: CASSLRAVADTQYF. Complete variable domain (other parts from reference TRBV11-2 and TRBJ2-3): EAGVAQSPRYKIIEKRQSVAFWCNPISGHATLYWYQQILGQGPKLLIQFQNNGVVDDSQLPKDRFSAERLKGVDSTLKIQPAKLEDSAVYLCASSLRAVADTQYFGPGTRLTVL.

This clone was counted a single time. The chain is built from TRBV5-1 and TRBJ1-2, with 7 bases aligning to TRBD1. The CDR3 runs to 13 residues. Germline trimming cut 4 bases from V and 5 bases from J; bases unmatched to any gene: 5. The V gene's germline CDR1 is SGHRS and CDR2 YFSETQ. DNA for the CDR3: TGCGCCAGCAGCCCCGACAGGGAATATGGCTACACCTTC. Its translation is CASSPDREYGYTF.

The J gene is TRBJ2-7, the V gene TRBV12-2; TRBD1, the table's D call, was not compared with the DNA. TRBV12-2 is a pseudogene. CDR3 length: 17 amino acids. The CDR3 coding sequence is TGTGCAAGTCGCTTCCACCGTTTAGGGGTCGAGTCCTACGAGCAGTACTTC. Amino acid sequence: CASRFHRLGVESYEQYF.

The V call is TRBV5-1, the J call TRBJ2-7; 9 bases line up with TRBD2. The junction had 7 bases not matched to a gene; V was cut back by 1 base and J by 2 bases. Germline-derived CDR1 and CDR2 are SGHRS and YFSETQ. CDR3 length: 16 residues. The chain's CDR3 is CASSLNSGRATYEQYF. CDR3 in DNA: TGCGCCAGCAGCTTGAATAGCGGGAGAGCTACCTACGAGCAGTACTTC.

The chain couples TRBV29-1 to TRBJ1-5, with 8 bases aligning to TRBD1. There are 13 residues in the CDR3. V lost 4 bases and J lost 2; bases outside the gene matches: 1. CDR1 is SQVTM, CDR2 ANQGSEA, per germline. The CDR3 sequence: CSVAGGRNQPQHF. The CDR3 nucleotides read TGCAGCGTTGCAGGGGGCCGCAATCAGCCCCAGCATTTT. Full variable domain (missing parts from reference TRBV29-1 and TRBJ1-5): SAVISQKPSRDICQRGTSLTIQCQVDSQVTMMFWYRQQPGQSLTLIATANQGSEATYESGFVIDKFPISRPNLTFSTLTVSNMSPEDSSIYLCSVAGGRNQPQHFGDGTRLSIL.

The V and J genes are TRBV28 and TRBJ1-5; TRBD1 matches 7 bases. V lost 6 bases, J lost 0 bases, and 5 bases stayed unmatched. Per the germline V gene, CDR1 is MDHEN and CDR2 is SYDVKM. The CDR3 length is 15 residues. CDR3 bases: TGTGCCAGCAGGGGGGACAGCTATAGCAATCAGCCCCAGCATTTT. It specifies CASRGDSYSNQPQHF.

J is TRBJ1-1 and V is TRBV5-4; D is uncertain. The V end lost 4 bases, the J end lost 1 base, and 14 bases lay between the germline ends. The CDR3 is 15 amino acids. CDR1 is SGHNT and CDR2 is YYREEE in the germline V gene (reference sequence). Here the CDR3 reads CASSTTGSKNTEAFF. CDR3 bases: TGTGCCAGCAGCACCACTGGGAGTAAGAACACTGAAGCTTTCTTT.

The chain has TRBV9 and TRBJ2-5; D perhaps matches TRBD2 (6 bases). Germline CDR1 and CDR2: SGDLS and YYNGEE. The CDR3 has 14 residues. The V end lost 0 bases, the J end lost 4 bases, and 10 bases lay between the germline ends. CDR3: CASSVVGRGETQYF. CDR3 nucleotide sequence: TGTGCCAGCAGCGTAGTCGGGAGAGGAGAGACCCAGTACTTC.

The chain recombines TRBV29-1 with TRBJ2-3; 11 nucleotides align to TRBD1. The CDR3 has 18 residues. V shed 2 bases and J 8 bases; nucleotides not matched to a gene: 18. From germline, CDR1 is SQVTM and CDR2 ANQGSEA. CDR3 DNA: TGCAGCGTTGAACTCCTCCGGGACAGGGGGATTCTTGGGGGTACGCAGTATTTT. As protein: CSVELLRDRGILGGTQYF.

V usage is TRBV30 and J usage is TRBJ1-1; D is ambiguous. Per germline, CDR1 GTSNPN and CDR2 SVGIG (reference sequence). The CDR3 contains 13 residues. Deletions cut 0 bases from V and 1 base from J, with 6 bases between. This CDR3 is CAWSVLTNTEAFF. CDR3 nucleotide sequence: TGTGCCTGGAGTGTACTTACGAACACTGAAGCTTTCTTT.